The entry that follows covers one T cell receptor beta chain sequence. Authors' processing steps: It was from reference gene primer amplification that nucleated cell counts were estimated. The data were produced by immunoSEQ multiplex PCR, yet TCRdb's version contains in-frame clones alone and is incomplete. Clonal size and the V and J genes are those of that table, whereas D and trimming came from the DNA. The sample lists some 260,000 clones; over 75% were seen once. The sample is drawn from a study of blood T cell repertoires in COVID-19. Germline V gene data show CDR1 as KGHSH and CDR2 as LQKENI. There are 15 residues in the CDR3. Germline trimming cut 4 bases from V and 3 bases from J; bases unmatched to any gene: 3.

The specimen sequenced was peripheral blood. The sequence was obtained from a young woman with acute or convalescent COVID-19. The chain carries TRBV18 and TRBJ1-4; 9 nucleotides align to TRBD1. The DNA for the CDR3 is TGTGCCAGCTCACAGACAGGGGGTTCTAATGAAAAACTGTTTTTT. Amino acids: CASSQTGGSNEKLFF.